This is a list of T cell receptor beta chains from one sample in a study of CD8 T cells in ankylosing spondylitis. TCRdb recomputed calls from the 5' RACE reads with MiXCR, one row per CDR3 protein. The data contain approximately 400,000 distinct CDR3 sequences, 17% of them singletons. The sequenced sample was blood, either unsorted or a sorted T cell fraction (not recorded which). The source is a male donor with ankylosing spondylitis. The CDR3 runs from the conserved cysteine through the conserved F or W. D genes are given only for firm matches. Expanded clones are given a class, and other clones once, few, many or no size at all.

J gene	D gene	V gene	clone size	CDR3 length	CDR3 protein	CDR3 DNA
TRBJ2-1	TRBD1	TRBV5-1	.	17	CASSPSSGTGVINEQFF	TGCGCCAGCAGCCCGAGCAGCGGGACAGGGGTAATAAATGAGCAGTTCTTC
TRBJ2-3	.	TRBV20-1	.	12	CSAPGATDTQYF	TGCAGTGCTCCGGGGGCCACAGATACGCAGTATTTT
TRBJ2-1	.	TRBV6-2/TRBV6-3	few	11	CASSISNEQFF	TGTGCCAGCAGTATTAGCAATGAGCAGTTCTTC
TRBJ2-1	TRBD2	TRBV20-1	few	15	CSARTSQRVRDEQFF	TGCAGTGCACGGACTAGCCAACGAGTCCGCGATGAGCAGTTCTTC
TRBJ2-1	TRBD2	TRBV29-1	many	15	CSVLGTSGTNNEQFF	TGCAGCGTCCTTGGGACTAGCGGGACTAACAATGAGCAGTTCTTC
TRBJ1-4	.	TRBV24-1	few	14	CATSGSGANEKLFF	TGTGCCACCAGTGGCAGTGGAGCTAATGAAAAACTGTTTTTT
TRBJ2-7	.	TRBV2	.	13	CASRDGGRREQYF	TGTGCCAGCAGGGATGGGGGCCGTCGCGAGCAGTACTTC
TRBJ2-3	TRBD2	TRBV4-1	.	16	CASSQVAGGPADTQYF	TGCGCCAGCAGCCAAGTAGCGGGAGGGCCAGCAGATACGCAGTATTTT
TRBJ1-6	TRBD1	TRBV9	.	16	CASSPQTGLGNSPLHF	TGTGCCAGCAGCCCTCAGACAGGGTTGGGGAATTCACCCCTCCACTTT
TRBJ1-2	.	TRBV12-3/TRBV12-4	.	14	CASSLLGVNYGYTF	TGTGCCAGCAGTTTATTAGGGGTTAACTATGGCTACACCTTC
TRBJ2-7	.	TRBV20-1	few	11	CSARAGGEQYF	TGCAGTGCTAGGGCCGGGGGCGAGCAGTACTTC
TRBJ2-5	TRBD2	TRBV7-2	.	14	CASSLAASGETQYF	TGTGCCAGCAGCTTAGCGGCTAGCGGGGAGACCCAGTACTTC
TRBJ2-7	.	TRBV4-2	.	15	CASSQGPGASYEQYF	TGTGCCAGCAGCCAAGGCCCGGGGGCCTCCTACGAGCAGTACTTC
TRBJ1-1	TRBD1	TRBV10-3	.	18	CAISGPQERTGMNTEAFF	TGTGCCATCAGTGGGCCCCAGGAAAGGACAGGGATGAACACTGAAGCTTTCTTT
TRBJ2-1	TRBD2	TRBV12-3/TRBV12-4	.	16	CASSFRGLAAYNEQFF	TGTGCCAGCAGTTTTCGCGGACTAGCCGCTTACAATGAGCAGTTCTTC
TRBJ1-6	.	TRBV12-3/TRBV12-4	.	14	CASSPQGSLAPLHF	TGTGCCAGCAGTCCACAGGGTTCGCTGGCACCCCTCCACTTT
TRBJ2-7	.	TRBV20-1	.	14	CSARPDPSRNEQYF	TGCAGTGCTAGGCCCGACCCCTCCCGGAACGAGCAGTACTTC
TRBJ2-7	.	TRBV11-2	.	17	CASSLEVSRISFYEQYF	TGTGCCAGCAGCTTAGAGGTGTCCAGGATCAGTTTCTACGAGCAGTACTTC
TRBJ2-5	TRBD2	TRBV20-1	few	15	CSAPPSGRAPETQYF	TGCAGTGCTCCCCCTTCCGGGAGGGCCCCAGAGACCCAGTACTTC
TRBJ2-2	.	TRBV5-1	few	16	CASSVAGRSNTGELFF	TGCGCCAGCAGCGTGGCAGGACGGTCGAACACCGGGGAGCTGTTTTTT
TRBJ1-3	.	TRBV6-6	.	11	CASREGNTIYF	TGTGCCAGCAGGGAGGGAAACACCATATATTTT
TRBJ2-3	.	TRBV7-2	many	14	CASSGLEFTDTQYF	TGTGCCAGCAGCGGGTTGGAATTCACAGATACGCAGTATTTT
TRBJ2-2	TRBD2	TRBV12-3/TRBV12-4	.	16	CASREGLAGFPGELFF	TGTGCCAGCAGAGAAGGACTAGCGGGTTTTCCCGGGGAGCTGTTTTTT
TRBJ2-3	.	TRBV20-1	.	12	CSARAGIDTQYF	TGCAGTGCTAGAGCGGGAATAGATACGCAGTATTTT
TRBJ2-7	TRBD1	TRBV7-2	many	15	CASSPRDRSWYEQYF	TGTGCCAGCAGCCCCCGGGACAGGTCTTGGTACGAGCAGTACTTC
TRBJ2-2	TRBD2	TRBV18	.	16	CASSPQRGTNTGELFF	TGTGCCAGCTCACCACAGCGGGGGACCAACACCGGGGAGCTGTTTTTT
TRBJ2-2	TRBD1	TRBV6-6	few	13	CASSATGAGELFF	TGTGCCAGCAGCGCGACAGGGGCCGGGGAGCTGTTTTTT
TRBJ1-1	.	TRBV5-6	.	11	CASSLEGVAFF	TGTGCCAGCAGCTTGGAGGGGGTGGCTTTCTTT
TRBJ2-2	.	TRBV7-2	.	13	CASSLEVEAELFF	TGTGCCAGCAGCTTAGAGGTTGAGGCGGAGCTGTTTTTT